This T cell receptor beta chain is from a study of blood T cell repertoires in COVID-19. On the study more broadly: Collection of acute and convalescent COVID-19 samples took place in the United States, Italy and Spain. T cells, B-cell-depleted T cells, or PBMCs supplied cDNA or gDNA.

In the original workflow: By means of reference gene primer amplification, nucleated cell counts were estimated. Assay: immunoSEQ multiplex PCR; the TCRdb copy retains only in-frame clones and omits some. That table is the source of V, J and clone size, and D and trimming were worked out from the DNA. The sample contains 15,000 to 20,000 clones, roughly 80% of which appear only once. The CDR3 extends over 16 amino acids. V gave up 1 base and J gave up 0 bases, with 13 bases separating them. CDR1 and CDR2 from the germline V gene are MNHEY and SVGEGT. The source material was peripheral blood. This clonotype was obtained from a man aged 60-69 years with active or convalescent COVID-19. This sequence joins TRBV6-2 or TRBV6-3 and TRBJ2-7; D may be TRBD2 (6 bases). The CDR3 loop reads CASSYFAGTSSYEQYF. For the CDR3, the DNA is TGTGCCAGCAGTTACTTCGCCGGGACTTCCTCCTACGAGCAGTACTTC.